The 11 T cell receptor beta chains below all came from one sample that was sequenced in a study of control samples from healthy donors and cancer patients. The repertoire was sequenced with immunoSEQ multiplex PCR; TCRdb's copy has only in-frame clones and lacks some. The table lists approximately 140,000 clones, 93% of them singletons. Material for sequencing was blood. The source is a man aged 18 to 30 in good health.

The chain joins TRBV11-2 to TRBJ2-1; 9 positions agree with TRBD2. Trimming cost V 3 bases and J 6 bases; bases outside gene matches: 6. The CDR3 loop spans 15 amino acids. Germline assignment: CDR1 SGHAT and CDR2 FQNNGV. The CDR3 DNA is TGTGCCAGCAGCTTTCTATTGACTAGCGGCAATGAGCAGTTCTTC. Protein: CASSFLLTSGNEQFF.

The CDR3 DNA reads TGTGCCACCAGCAGAGAGGGCAGGGCCAGCGGAAGCTACGAGCAGTACTTC. Its translation is CATSREGRASGSYEQYF. The chain carries TRBV15 and TRBJ2-7, with D possibly called TRBD1 or TRBD2 (5 bases each). The CDR3 is 17 amino acids. The ends were cut back, 0 bases at V and 3 bases at J, with 18 bases in the middle. Germline assignment: CDR1 LNHNV and CDR2 YYDKDF (reference sequence).

This CDR3 is CASSFLLAGGYEQYF. DNA of the CDR3: TGTGCCAGCAGCTTCCTTTTAGCGGGAGGATACGAGCAGTACTTC. The rearrangement uses TRBV7-9 and TRBJ2-7; TRBD2 matches at 10 bases. Germline loops: CDR1 SEHNR, CDR2 FQNEAQ (reference sequence). The CDR3 is 15 amino acids. Germline trimming cut 3 bases from V and 4 bases from J; bases unmatched to any gene: 6.

This chain connects TRBV6-1 to TRBJ2-2; D is uncertain. This CDR3 is 16 amino acids long. V lost 2 bases to trimming and J lost 7 bases, with 17 bases between them. Germline V lookup: CDR1 MNHNS, CDR2 SASEGT. The CDR3 sequence: CASSEMSILTGGELFF. The CDR3 DNA reads TGTGCCAGCAGTGAAATGTCTATTTTGACCGGCGGGGAGCTGTTTTTT.

This sequence joins TRBV29-1 and TRBJ2-7; 13 bases align to TRBD2. The germline gives CDR1 SQVTM, CDR2 ANQGSEA. The CDR3 has 19 residues. V was clipped by 0 bases and J by 1 base; unmatched bases: 12. The CDR3 DNA reads TGCAGCGTTGAAGATCCAGAACTAGCGGGAGGGCCCGGATCCTACGAGCAGTACTTC. Translating it yields CSVEDPELAGGPGSYEQYF.

This chain links TRBV6-5 with TRBJ2-2; 7 bases align to TRBD1. The CDR3 totals 14 residues. CDR1 and CDR2 from the germline V gene are MNHEY and SVGAGI. With V trimmed by 7 bases and J by 4 bases, 6 bases remained unmatched. The CDR3 is CASNNDRATGELFF. DNA of the CDR3: TGTGCCAGCAATAACGACAGGGCCACCGGGGAGCTGTTTTTT.

V and J are TRBV12-5 and TRBJ2-7; 14 nucleotides align to TRBD2. CDR3 size: 19 residues. The germline gives CDR1 LGHNT, CDR2 FRNRAP. V lost 3 bases and J lost 0; bases outside the gene matches: 10. The CDR3 nucleotides are TGTGCTAGTGGTTTCCCGCCGGGACTAGCGGGGGTGTTCTCCTACGAGCAGTACTTC. Protein product: CASGFPPGLAGVFSYEQYF.

This chain connects TRBV19 to TRBJ1-2; D unclear. Trimming left V 4 bases short and J 12 bases short, with 24 bases between. The CDR3 has 15 residues. The germline V gene has CDR1 LNHDA and CDR2 SQIVND (reference sequence). The CDR3 spells CASSNRGGKLEVDTF. CDR3 DNA: TGTGCCAGTAGTAATCGCGGAGGCAAGTTGGAAGTCGACACCTTC. Drawing the rest from reference TRBV19 and TRBJ1-2, the complete variable domain is DGGITQSPKYLFRKEGQNVTLSCEQNLNHDAMYWYRQDPGQGLRLIYYSQIVNDFQKGDIAEGYSVSREKKESFPLTVTSAQKNPTAFYLCASSNRGGKLEVDTFGSGTRLTVV.

The CDR3 reads CASSIQMNTEAFF. The CDR3 DNA reads TGTGCCAGCTCGATCCAAATGAACACTGAAGCTTTCTTT. The J gene is TRBJ1-1, the V gene TRBV3-1 (or the pseudogene TRBV3-2); D gene unclear. This CDR3 region has 13 residues. Looked up from germline, CDR1 is LGHDT and CDR2 is YNNKEL (reference sequence). V was pared by 8 bases and J by 0 bases, with 10 bases between.

The genes are TRBV15 and TRBJ1-1; 7 positions match TRBD1. CDR1 is LNHNV and CDR2 is YYDKDF in the germline V gene (reference sequence). Trimming cost V 4 bases and J 6 bases; bases outside gene matches: 11. The CDR3 sequence is 15 residues long. This chain's CDR3 is CATSIRTGSGSEAFF. The CDR3 DNA follows: TGTGCCACCAGCATTCGGACAGGTTCTGGCTCTGAAGCTTTCTTT. The whole variable domain, remainder taken from reference TRBV15 and TRBJ1-1, is DAMVIQNPRYQVTQFGKPVTLSCSQTLNHNVMYWYQQKSSQAPKLLFHYYDKDFNNEADTPDNFQSRRPNTSFCFLDIRSPGLGDTAMYLCATSIRTGSGSEAFFGQGTRLTVV.

Worth noting for this clone: This same CDR3 is encoded by further DNA sequences in the sample. This chain joins TRBV27 and TRBJ1-1, with 7 bases matching TRBD1. The germline CDR1 and CDR2 sequences are MNHEY and SMNVEV (reference sequence). CDR3 size: 15 residues. Trimming took 2 bases from V and 0 from J; bases not matched to a gene: 3. This CDR3 reads CASSLGGGMNTEAFF. CDR3 DNA: TGTGCCAGCAGTTTAGGAGGGGGCATGAACACTGAAGCTTTCTTT.